This T cell receptor (beta chain) was profiled in a study of T cells after yellow fever vaccination. Universal primer sites and UMIs were introduced during 5'RACE template-switching synthesis of TCR cDNA. TCRdb passed the 5' RACE reads through MiXCR, listing each CDR3 protein once. This table holds around 610,000 distinct CDR3 sequences, 13% found once. Of note for this clonotype: Its specificity is unknown.

The germline V gene encodes CDR1 LGHDT and CDR2 YNNKEL (reference sequence). This CDR3 is 15 amino acids long. Deletions cut 0 bases from V and 1 base from J, with 9 bases between. Study-level results: After the booster, approximately 96% of CD4 and 75% to 90% of CD8 primary-response clones were re-detected.

V gene TRBV3-1 combines with J gene TRBJ1-1; D call uncertain. This clonotype originated in a man aged 25-40 years who received the YFV17D yellow fever vaccine. The starting material was PBMCs, obtained on the day of the yellow fever booster vaccination. CDR3 DNA: TGTGCCAGCAGCCAAGATGTGCTTCGGAACACTGAAGCTTTCTTT. Translation: CASSQDVLRNTEAFF.